A selection of T cell receptor beta chains follows, all from one sample in a study of shared clonotypes between healthy human individuals. The data were produced by immunoSEQ multiplex PCR, yet TCRdb's version contains in-frame clones alone and is incomplete. The sample lists approximately 980,000 clones; roughly 72% were seen once. The sample comprised memory CD4+ T cells sorted from blood. These TCRs come from a man aged 18 to 29 in good health. Each CDR3 is given without its conserved first and last residue. Clone size is not always given. Where it is, it says once, few, many or a class for expanded clones.

abundance,v_gene,j_gene,CDR3aa
few,TRBV7-2,TRBJ1-3,ASSLGAGLGNTIY
-,TRBV28,TRBJ2-5,ASRSQRTPFQETQY
-,TRBV4-1,TRBJ2-6,ASSQPGQGLSGANVLT
-,TRBV7-2,TRBJ2-7,ASSSQTPGLEEQY
-,TRBV7-2,TRBJ1-1,ASSFRSNTEAF
-,TRBV2,TRBJ1-2,ASRRADYGYT
-,TRBV27,TRBJ1-3,ASSQQGVDTIY
-,TRBV7-2,TRBJ1-4,ASSLDGGRDEKLF
-,TRBV5-1,TRBJ2-7,ASSSTGAYYEQY
-,TRBV6-1,TRBJ2-3,ASSEVRGFTDTQY
-,TRBV6-5,TRBJ2-2,ASSSARGDAGELF
-,TRBV11-2,TRBJ1-2,ASTQGGDGYT
-,TRBV11-2,TRBJ2-6,ASSFIVPGVSGANVLT
many,TRBV7-8,TRBJ2-2,ASSFEGRNTGELF
-,TRBV6-1,TRBJ2-5,ASSDGSTWETQY
-,TRBV5-6,TRBJ1-2,ASSLEQAYGYT
-,TRBV6-1,TRBJ1-2,ASSDRDRLNGYT
-,TRBV5-6,TRBJ2-7,ASSFLPETYEQY
many,TRBV18,TRBJ2-7,ASSPGQAANGEQY
-,TRBV28,TRBJ1-1,ASSLSIRDRGIGTEAF
-,TRBV5-6,TRBJ1-4,ASSQLRANEKLF
-,TRBV11-2,TRBJ2-1,ASSRLWGSDYNEQF
-,TRBV28,TRBJ2-5,ASNGAGGQETQY
-,TRBV23-1,TRBJ1-6,ASSQGVVESSSYNSPLH
-,TRBV2,TRBJ2-5,ASSLQGYQETQY
-,TRBV30,TRBJ2-5,AWSVPIPRGIHGAQY
-,TRBV19,TRBJ2-5,ATSDRGETQY
-,TRBV4-2,TRBJ2-1,ASSPQGDEQF
many,TRBV18,TRBJ1-1,ASSPPRTTGGVTEAF
-,TRBV10-1,TRBJ2-5,ASSVDPGGAQY
-,TRBV4-3,TRBJ2-3,ASSQVGPGDGGDTQY
-,TRBV5-4,TRBJ2-1,ASSLAGLAGGEQF
-,TRBV30,TRBJ1-6,AWTKTGQYNSPLH
-,TRBV18,TRBJ2-7,ASSVNWDGEQY
-,TRBV28,TRBJ1-5,ASSWFWGNDNQPQH
-,TRBV4-2,TRBJ1-6,ASSQDLWTGGSSYNSPLH
-,TRBV10-3,TRBJ2-2,ASGTGTTGELF
-,TRBV4-2,TRBJ1-5,ASSQVGGDGQPQH
-,TRBV19,TRBJ1-2,ASSITGNYGYT
few,TRBV10-2,TRBJ2-7,ASSGGAYEQY
-,TRBV5-1,TRBJ2-7,ASSSAGYEQY
-,TRBV28,TRBJ2-7,ASSPGPYEQY
many,TRBV7-2,TRBJ2-1,ASSFRDSNEQF
-,TRBV4-1,TRBJ2-7,ASSQYRGASSYEQY
once,TRBV6-1,TRBJ1-2,ASRAGTQSGYT
many,TRBV11-2,TRBJ1-4,ASSLVGEKLF